The entry below gives a single T cell receptor beta chain sequence along with its context. The data were obtained in a study of blood T cell repertoires in COVID-19. The overall study: T cells, B-cell-depleted T cells, or PBMCs supplied cDNA or gDNA.

CDR3 length: 12 residues. Deletions cut 8 bases from V and 4 bases from J, with 9 bases between. Germline CDR1 and CDR2: MNHEY and SVGAGI. Authors' processing steps: The assay estimated nucleated cells by amplifying reference gene primers. Generated by immunoSEQ multiplex PCR, the TCRdb table keeps only in-frame clones and is missing some. From that table come the V and J calls and clone size; the DNA was used to work out D and trimming. Of approximately 31,000 clones listed, 80% to 90% are singletons. Source material: peripheral blood. This sequence joins TRBV6-5 and TRBJ1-3; D is perhaps TRBD1 (5 bases). This clonotype was obtained from a woman aged 80 or over with active or convalescent COVID-19. The chain's CDR3 is CASGTGGNTIYF. CDR3 bases: TGTGCCAGCGGGACTGGAGGAAACACCATATATTTT.